This TCR beta chain was sequenced for a study of blood T cell repertoires in COVID-19. The wider study: The United States, Italy and Spain provided the acute and convalescent COVID-19 samples.

Germline loops: CDR1 MNHNY, CDR2 SVGAGI (reference sequence). The V gene lost 5 bases and the J gene lost 2 bases, with 9 bases spanning the gap. CDR3 length: 14 amino acids. In the original workflow: Amplifying reference gene primers gave estimates of nucleated cell counts. Profiling relied on immunoSEQ multiplex PCR, and the TCRdb table lists in-frame clones only, not all of them. The V and J calls and clone size are taken from that table; D and trimming were inferred from the DNA. The sample has some 160,000 clones, over 80% seen once. The clonotype was recovered from a woman aged 80 or over with COVID-19, enrolled during active disease. The chain employs TRBV6-6 and TRBJ2-2; D is uncertain. Material for sequencing was peripheral blood. CDR3 in amino acids: CASSGPDNTGELFF. The CDR3 DNA follows: TGTGCCAGCAGTGGCCCAGATAACACCGGGGAGCTGTTTTTT.